The present T cell receptor beta chain was sequenced within a study of beta chain features in type 1 diabetes. Findings of the study overall: Within patients, naive, central memory and Treg TCRB repertoires seemed more similar than within healthy donors. PCR may have favored shorter templates equally in patients and controls.

Trimming removed 4 bases at V and 2 bases at J, with 2 bases between. The CDR3 covers 11 residues. Germline CDR1 is SGHTA and CDR2 is FQGNSA. The entirety of the isolated RNA underwent reverse transcription, so expressed TCRB transcripts were sequenced. Data came from immunoSEQ multiplex PCR; TCRdb stores just in-frame clones and leaves some out. The sample records about 360,000 clones, roughly 13% being singletons. This clone was found a few times. Its target is unknown. Additional DNA sequences in this sample encode the identical CDR3. The material sequenced was naive CD4+ T cells from blood. The chain carries TRBV7-2 and TRBJ2-5; D gene ambiguous. This sequence originates from a man younger than 30 in good health. The CDR3 loop is CASSSQETQYF. For the CDR3, the DNA is TGTGCCAGCAGCTCGCAAGAGACCCAGTACTTC.